This T cell receptor (beta chain) was retrieved from a study of blood T cells in healthy people across ages. The study recruited healthy Caucasian donors from Russia who were aged about 6 to 95. Every donor provided approximately 9.2 milliliters of peripheral blood. PCR was performed a second time for 7 to 11 cycles using a sample-barcoded 5' primer and a J-beta primer mix. MiXCR, run by TCRdb on the 5' RACE reads, gives a single entry per CDR3 protein. The table includes hundreds of thousands of distinct CDR3 sequences, approximately 50% detected once. Germline-derived CDR1 and CDR2 are MNHEY and SVGAGI. CDR3 size: 15 residues. V was shortened by 3 bases and J by 5 bases, with 16 bases between the two germline ends.

The source material was blood. The V and J genes are TRBV6-5 and TRBJ1-1; D unresolved. The source is a man aged 60 to 75 in good health. DNA for the CDR3: TGTGCCAGCAGTTATGGTGTCAGCCTAGGGACTGAAGCTTTCTTT. It specifies CASSYGVSLGTEAFF.